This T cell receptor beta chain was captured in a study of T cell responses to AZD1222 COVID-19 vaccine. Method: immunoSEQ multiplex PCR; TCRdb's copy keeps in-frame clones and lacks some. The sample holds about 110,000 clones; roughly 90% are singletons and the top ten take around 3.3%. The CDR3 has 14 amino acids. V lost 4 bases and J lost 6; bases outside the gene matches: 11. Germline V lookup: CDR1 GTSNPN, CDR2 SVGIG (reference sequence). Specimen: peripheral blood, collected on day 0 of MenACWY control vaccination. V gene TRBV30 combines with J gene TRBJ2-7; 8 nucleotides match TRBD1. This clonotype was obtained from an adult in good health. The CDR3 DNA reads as TGTGCCTGGAAGCTGGAGACAGGGGTCGGCGAGCAGTACTTC. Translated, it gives CAWKLETGVGEQYF.